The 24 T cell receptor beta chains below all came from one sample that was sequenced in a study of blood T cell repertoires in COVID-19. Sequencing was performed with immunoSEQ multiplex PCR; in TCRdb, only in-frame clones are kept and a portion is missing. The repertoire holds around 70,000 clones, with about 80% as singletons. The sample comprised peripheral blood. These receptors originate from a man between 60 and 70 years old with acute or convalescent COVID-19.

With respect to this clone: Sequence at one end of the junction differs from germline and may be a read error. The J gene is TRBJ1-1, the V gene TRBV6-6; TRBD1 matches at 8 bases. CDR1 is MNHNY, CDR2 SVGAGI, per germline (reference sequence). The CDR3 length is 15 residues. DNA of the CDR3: TGTGCCAGCAGTGACTCCAGGGGGCCCCGCACTGAAGCTTTCTTT. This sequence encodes CASSDSRGPRTEAFF.

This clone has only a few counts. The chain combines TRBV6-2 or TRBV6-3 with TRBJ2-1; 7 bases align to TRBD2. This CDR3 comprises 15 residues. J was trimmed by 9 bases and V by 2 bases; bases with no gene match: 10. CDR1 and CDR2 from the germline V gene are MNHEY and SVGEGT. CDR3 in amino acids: CASSYIVAGKVEQFF. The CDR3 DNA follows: TGTGCCAGCAGTTACATAGTAGCGGGCAAGGTTGAGCAGTTCTTC.

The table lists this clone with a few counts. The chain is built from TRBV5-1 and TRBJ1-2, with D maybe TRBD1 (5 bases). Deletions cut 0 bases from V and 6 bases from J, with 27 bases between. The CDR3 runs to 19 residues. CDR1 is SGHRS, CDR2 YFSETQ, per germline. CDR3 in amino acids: CASSLALSGTGGDPHGYTF. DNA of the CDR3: TGCGCCAGCAGCTTGGCCTTGTCTGGGACTGGAGGGGACCCCCATGGCTACACCTTC.

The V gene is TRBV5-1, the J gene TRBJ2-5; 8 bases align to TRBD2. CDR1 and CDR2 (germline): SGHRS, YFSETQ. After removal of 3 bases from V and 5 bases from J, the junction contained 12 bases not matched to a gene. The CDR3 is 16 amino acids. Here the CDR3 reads CASSSASGGRGETQYF. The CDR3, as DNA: TGCGCCAGCAGCTCGGCGAGCGGGGGCCGAGGGGAGACCCAGTACTTC.

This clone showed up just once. In DNA form, the CDR3 reads TGTGCCAGTAGTAAACTAGCGGGGGGTTTTGCGGAGACCCAGTACTTC. This codes for CASSKLAGGFAETQYF. V is TRBV19 and J is TRBJ2-5, with 12 bases matching TRBD2. CDR3 length: 16 residues. V shed 4 bases, J shed 5 bases, and the junction held 8 bases outside the gene matches. CDR1 is LNHDA and CDR2 is SQIVND in the germline V gene (reference sequence).

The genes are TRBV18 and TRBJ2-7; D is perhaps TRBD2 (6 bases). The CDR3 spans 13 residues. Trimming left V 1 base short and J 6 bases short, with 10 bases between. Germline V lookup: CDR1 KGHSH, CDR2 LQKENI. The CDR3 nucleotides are TGTGCCAGCTCACCACGGGAGGTTACCGAGCAGTACTTC. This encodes CASSPREVTEQYF. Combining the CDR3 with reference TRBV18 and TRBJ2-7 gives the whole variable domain NAGVMQNPRHLVRRRGQEARLRCSPMKGHSHVYWYRQLPEEGLKFMVYLQKENIIDESGMPKERFSAEFPKEGPSILRIQQVVRGDSAAYFCASSPREVTEQYFGPGTRLTVT.

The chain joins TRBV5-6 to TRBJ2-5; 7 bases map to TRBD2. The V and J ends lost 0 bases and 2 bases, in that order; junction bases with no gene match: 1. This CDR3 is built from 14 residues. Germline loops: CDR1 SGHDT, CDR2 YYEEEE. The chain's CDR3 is CASSLVGGQETQYF. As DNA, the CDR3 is TGTGCCAGCAGCTTGGTGGGGGGGCAAGAGACCCAGTACTTC.

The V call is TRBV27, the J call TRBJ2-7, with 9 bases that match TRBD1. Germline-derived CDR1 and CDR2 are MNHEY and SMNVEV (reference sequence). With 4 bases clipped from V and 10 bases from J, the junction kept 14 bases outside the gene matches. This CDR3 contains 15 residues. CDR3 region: CASSWGQGRAHLQYF. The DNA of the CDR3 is TGTGCCAGCAGTTGGGGACAGGGAAGGGCTCACCTACAGTACTTC.

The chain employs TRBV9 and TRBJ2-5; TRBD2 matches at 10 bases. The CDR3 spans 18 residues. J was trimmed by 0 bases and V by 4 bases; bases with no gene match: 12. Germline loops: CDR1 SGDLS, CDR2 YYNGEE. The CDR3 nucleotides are TGTGCCAGCAGCATTTCCGGAACTAGCGGGGCTAACCAAGAGACCCAGTACTTC. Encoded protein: CASSISGTSGANQETQYF.

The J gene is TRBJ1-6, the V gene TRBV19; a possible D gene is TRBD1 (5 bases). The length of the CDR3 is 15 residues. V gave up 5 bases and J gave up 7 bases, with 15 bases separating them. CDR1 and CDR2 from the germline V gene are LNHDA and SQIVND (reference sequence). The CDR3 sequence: CASSFGGTANSPLHF. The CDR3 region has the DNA TGTGCCAGTAGTTTCGGGGGGACCGCGAATTCACCCCTCCACTTT. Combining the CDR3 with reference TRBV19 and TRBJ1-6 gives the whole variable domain DGGITQSPKYLFRKEGQNVTLSCEQNLNHDAMYWYRQDPGQGLRLIYYSQIVNDFQKGDIAEGYSVSREKKESFPLTVTSAQKNPTAFYLCASSFGGTANSPLHFGNGTRLTVT.

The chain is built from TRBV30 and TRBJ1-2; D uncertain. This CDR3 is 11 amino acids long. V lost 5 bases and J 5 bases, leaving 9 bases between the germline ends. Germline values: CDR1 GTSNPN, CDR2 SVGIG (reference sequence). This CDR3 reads CAWATGYGYTF. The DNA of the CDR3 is TGTGCCTGGGCGACGGGGTATGGCTACACCTTC.

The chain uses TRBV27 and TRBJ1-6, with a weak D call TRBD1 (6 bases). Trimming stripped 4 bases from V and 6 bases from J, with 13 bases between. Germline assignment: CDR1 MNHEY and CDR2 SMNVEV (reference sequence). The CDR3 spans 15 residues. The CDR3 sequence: CASSSRQAPNSPLHF. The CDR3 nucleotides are TGTGCCAGCAGTTCCAGACAGGCGCCTAATTCACCCCTCCACTTT.

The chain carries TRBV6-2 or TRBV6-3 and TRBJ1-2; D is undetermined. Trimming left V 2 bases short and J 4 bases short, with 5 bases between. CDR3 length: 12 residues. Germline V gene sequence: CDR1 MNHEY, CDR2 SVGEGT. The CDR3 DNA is TGTGCCAGCAGTTACGCGCGCTATGGCTACACCTTC. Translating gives CASSYARYGYTF.

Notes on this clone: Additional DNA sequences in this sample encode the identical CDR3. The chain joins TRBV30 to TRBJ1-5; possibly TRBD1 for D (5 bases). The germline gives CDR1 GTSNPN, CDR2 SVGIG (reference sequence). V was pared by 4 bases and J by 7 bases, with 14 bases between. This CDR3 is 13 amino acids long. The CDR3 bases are TGTGCCTGGAATCAAGGGGCCTGGCAGCCCCAGCATTTT. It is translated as CAWNQGAWQPQHF.

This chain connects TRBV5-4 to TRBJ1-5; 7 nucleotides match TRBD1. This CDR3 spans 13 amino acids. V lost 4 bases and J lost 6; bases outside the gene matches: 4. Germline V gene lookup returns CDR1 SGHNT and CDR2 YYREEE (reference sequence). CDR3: CASSRDSVQPQHF. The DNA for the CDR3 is TGTGCCAGCAGCCGGGACAGCGTTCAGCCCCAGCATTTT.

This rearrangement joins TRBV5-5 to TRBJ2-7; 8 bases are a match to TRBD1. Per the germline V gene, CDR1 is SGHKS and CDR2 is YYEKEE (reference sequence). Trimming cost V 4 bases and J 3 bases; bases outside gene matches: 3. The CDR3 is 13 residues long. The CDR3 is CASSMTGDYEQYF. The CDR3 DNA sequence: TGTGCCAGCAGCATGACAGGGGACTACGAGCAGTACTTC. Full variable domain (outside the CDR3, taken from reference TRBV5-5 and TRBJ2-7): DAGVTQSPTHLIKTRGQQVTLRCSPISGHKSVSWYQQVLGQGPQFIFQYYEKEERGRGNFPDRFSARQFPNYSSELNVNALLLGDSALYLCASSMTGDYEQYFGPGTRLTVT.

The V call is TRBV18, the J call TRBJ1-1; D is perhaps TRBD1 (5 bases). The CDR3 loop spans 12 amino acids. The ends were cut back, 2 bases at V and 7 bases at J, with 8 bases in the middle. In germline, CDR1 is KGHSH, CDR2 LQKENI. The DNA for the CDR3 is TGTGCCAGCTCACCAACAGGTATTGAAGCTTTCTTT. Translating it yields CASSPTGIEAFF.

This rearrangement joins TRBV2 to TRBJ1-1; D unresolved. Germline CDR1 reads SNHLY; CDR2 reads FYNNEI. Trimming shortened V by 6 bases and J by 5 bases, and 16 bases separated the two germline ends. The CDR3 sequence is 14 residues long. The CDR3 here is CASSSRVSGTEAFF. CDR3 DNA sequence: TGTGCCAGCAGCTCCCGGGTAAGTGGGACTGAAGCTTTCTTT.

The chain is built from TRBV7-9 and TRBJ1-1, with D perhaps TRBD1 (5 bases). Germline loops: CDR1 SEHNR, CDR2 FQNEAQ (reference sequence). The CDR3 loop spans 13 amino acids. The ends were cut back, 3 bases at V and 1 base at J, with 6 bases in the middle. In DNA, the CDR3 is TGTGCCAGCAGCTTCAGGGCGAACACTGAAGCTTTCTTT. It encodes CASSFRANTEAFF.

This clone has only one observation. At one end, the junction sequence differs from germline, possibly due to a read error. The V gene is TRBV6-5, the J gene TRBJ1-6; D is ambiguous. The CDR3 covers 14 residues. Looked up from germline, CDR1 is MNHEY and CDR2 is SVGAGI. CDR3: CASSYVRGNSPLHF. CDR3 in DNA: TGTGCCAGTAGTTACGTTCGAGGGAATTCACCCCTCCACTTT.

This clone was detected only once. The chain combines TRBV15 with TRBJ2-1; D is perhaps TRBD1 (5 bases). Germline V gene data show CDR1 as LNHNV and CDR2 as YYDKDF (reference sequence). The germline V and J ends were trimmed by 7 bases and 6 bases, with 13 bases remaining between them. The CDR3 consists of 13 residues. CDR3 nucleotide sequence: TGTGCCACCAAACGAAGGGGTGGCAATGAGCAGTTCTTC. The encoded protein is CATKRRGGNEQFF.

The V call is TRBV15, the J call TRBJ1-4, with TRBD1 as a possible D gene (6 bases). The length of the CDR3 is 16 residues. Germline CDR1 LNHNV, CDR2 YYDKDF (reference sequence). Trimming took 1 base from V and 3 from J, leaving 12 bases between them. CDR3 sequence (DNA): TGTGCCACCAGCAGAGCTCAGGACAGCCCTAATGAAAAACTGTTTTTT. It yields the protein CATSRAQDSPNEKLFF.

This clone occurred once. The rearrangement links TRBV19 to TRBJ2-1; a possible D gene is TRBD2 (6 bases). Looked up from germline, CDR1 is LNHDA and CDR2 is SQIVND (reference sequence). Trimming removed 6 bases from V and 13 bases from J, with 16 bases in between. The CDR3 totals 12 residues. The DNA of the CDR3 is TGTGCCAGTAGATCGGGGGACTTTATACAGTTCTTC. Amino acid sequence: CASRSGDFIQFF.

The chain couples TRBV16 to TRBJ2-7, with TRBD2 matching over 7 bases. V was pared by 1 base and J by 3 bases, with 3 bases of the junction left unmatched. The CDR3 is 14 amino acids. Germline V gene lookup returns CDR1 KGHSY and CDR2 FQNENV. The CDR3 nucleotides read TGTGCCAGCAGCCAATTGGGGGGGGGCTACGAGCAGTACTTC. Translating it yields CASSQLGGGYEQYF.